This is a list of T cell receptor beta chains from one sample in a study of OX40 agonist ivuxolimab in advanced cancers. Assay used: immunoSEQ multiplex PCR; TCRdb lists only in-frame clones, some missing. Here the sample spans some 37,000 clones, roughly 90% being singletons. Sequenced material: CD4+ or CD8+ T cells sorted from blood, taken in a trial of the OX40 agonist ivuxolimab. Source of these receptors: an adult with an advanced solid tumor such as melanoma, head and neck, liver or kidney cancer. CDR3s include the opening cysteine and the closing phenylalanine or tryptophan. Each record gives: clone size, J gene, V gene, D gene, CDR3 protein, CDR3 DNA. The D gene is left open where the match is weak. The size of a clone is reported for some rows only, either as once, few or many, or as a class for expanded clones.

clone_size: .
j_call: TRBJ2-5
v_call: TRBV6-6
d_call: .
cdr3_aa: CASSSPLGQETQYF
cdr3_nt: TGTGCCAGCAGTTCCCCCCTGGGCCAAGAGACCCAGTACTTC

clone_size: .
j_call: TRBJ1-1
v_call: TRBV2
d_call: TRBD1
cdr3_aa: CASTARQGQNTEAFF
cdr3_nt: TGTGCCAGCACCGCACGACAGGGCCAGAACACTGAAGCTTTCTTT

clone_size: .
j_call: TRBJ2-2
v_call: TRBV7-8
d_call: .
cdr3_aa: CASSLRSLLYTGELFF
cdr3_nt: TGTGCCAGCAGCTTAAGGTCCCTCTTATACACCGGGGAGCTGTTTTTT

clone_size: .
j_call: TRBJ2-5
v_call: TRBV6-1
d_call: TRBD1
cdr3_aa: CASNKQGVQETQYF
cdr3_nt: TGTGCCAGCAACAAACAGGGGGTACAAGAGACCCAGTACTTC

clone_size: .
j_call: TRBJ2-7
v_call: TRBV30
d_call: .
cdr3_aa: CAWGRGPYEQYF
cdr3_nt: TGTGCCTGGGGTCGGGGGCCTTACGAGCAGTACTTC

clone_size: .
j_call: TRBJ1-5
v_call: TRBV30
d_call: TRBD1
cdr3_aa: CAWRGQGISQPQHF
cdr3_nt: TGTGCCTGGAGAGGACAGGGGATTAGCCAGCCCCAGCATTTT

clone_size: .
j_call: TRBJ2-4
v_call: TRBV9
d_call: .
cdr3_aa: CASSEGWGLAKNIQYF
cdr3_nt: TGTGCCAGCAGCGAGGGGTGGGGGTTAGCCAAAAACATTCAGTACTTC

clone_size: once
j_call: TRBJ1-6
v_call: TRBV7-9
d_call: .
cdr3_aa: CASSELALPLHF
cdr3_nt: TGTGCCAGCAGCGAACTAGCATTACCCCTCCACTTT

clone_size: .
j_call: TRBJ1-5
v_call: TRBV27
d_call: .
cdr3_aa: CASSFSVNQPQHF
cdr3_nt: TGTGCCAGCAGTTTCAGTGTCAATCAGCCCCAGCATTTT

clone_size: .
j_call: TRBJ1-2
v_call: TRBV5-5
d_call: .
cdr3_aa: CASSFTANYGYTF
cdr3_nt: TGTGCCAGCAGCTTCACAGCCAACTATGGCTACACCTTC

clone_size: .
j_call: TRBJ2-1
v_call: TRBV9
d_call: TRBD2
cdr3_aa: CASSRGVSSYNEQFF
cdr3_nt: TGTGCCAGCAGCCGGGGGGTTTCCTCCTACAATGAGCAGTTCTTC

clone_size: .
j_call: TRBJ2-7
v_call: TRBV4-1
d_call: TRBD2
cdr3_aa: CASSEARLAGVNEQYF
cdr3_nt: TGCGCCAGCAGCGAGGCCAGACTAGCGGGGGTCAACGAGCAGTACTTC

clone_size: .
j_call: TRBJ1-5
v_call: TRBV2
d_call: .
cdr3_aa: CASSGLGGREPQHF
cdr3_nt: TGTGCCAGCAGTGGCCTAGGGGGGCGTGAGCCCCAGCATTTT

clone_size: .
j_call: TRBJ1-4
v_call: TRBV6-5
d_call: TRBD1
cdr3_aa: CASSPLRGREKLFF
cdr3_nt: TGTGCCAGCAGCCCATTGAGGGGGCGTGAAAAACTGTTTTTT

clone_size: .
j_call: TRBJ2-7
v_call: TRBV27
d_call: .
cdr3_aa: CASARRGRYEQYF
cdr3_nt: TGTGCCAGCGCCCGGCGGGGCAGGTACGAGCAGTACTTC

clone_size: .
j_call: TRBJ2-3
v_call: TRBV9
d_call: TRBD2
cdr3_aa: CASSATGTNPTQYF
cdr3_nt: TGTGCCAGCAGCGCTACTGGGACTAATCCTACGCAGTATTTT

clone_size: once
j_call: TRBJ1-3
v_call: TRBV28
d_call: .
cdr3_aa: CASSSRITIYF
cdr3_nt: TGTGCCAGCAGTTCGCGCATCACCATATATTTT

clone_size: .
j_call: TRBJ1-1
v_call: TRBV15
d_call: TRBD1
cdr3_aa: CATSRDERGQGRESTEAFF
cdr3_nt: TGTGCCACCAGCAGAGATGAAAGGGGACAGGGTCGAGAAAGCACTGAAGCTTTCTTT

clone_size: once
j_call: TRBJ2-4
v_call: TRBV4-1
d_call: .
cdr3_aa: CASSHGGAGAGAKNIQYF
cdr3_nt: TGCGCCAGCAGCCATGGGGGGGCGGGAGCGGGAGCCAAAAACATTCAGTACTTC

clone_size: many
j_call: TRBJ2-1
v_call: TRBV15
d_call: .
cdr3_aa: CATSRDKASSSYNEQFF
cdr3_nt: TGTGCCACCAGCAGAGATAAGGCTAGCTCCTCCTACAATGAGCAGTTCTTC

clone_size: .
j_call: TRBJ2-7
v_call: TRBV4-2
d_call: .
cdr3_aa: CASSQEVRTTTYEQYF
cdr3_nt: TGTGCCAGCAGCCAAGAGGTCCGGACTACCACCTACGAGCAGTACTTC

clone_size: .
j_call: TRBJ2-3
v_call: TRBV18
d_call: TRBD2
cdr3_aa: CASSPLAGEGSDTQYF
cdr3_nt: TGTGCCAGCTCACCTTTAGCGGGAGAGGGCTCAGATACGCAGTATTTT

clone_size: .
j_call: TRBJ1-4
v_call: TRBV4-1
d_call: .
cdr3_aa: CASSAPGTGNEKLFF
cdr3_nt: TGCGCCAGCAGCGCCCCCGGGACCGGGAATGAAAAACTGTTTTTT

clone_size: .
j_call: TRBJ2-3
v_call: TRBV18
d_call: .
cdr3_aa: CASSRRSTDTQYF
cdr3_nt: TGTGCCAGCTCCCGAAGATCCACAGATACGCAGTATTTT

clone_size: .
j_call: TRBJ1-3
v_call: TRBV18
d_call: .
cdr3_aa: CASSPVPDSRGNTIYF
cdr3_nt: TGTGCCAGCTCACCAGTCCCGGACAGCCGTGGAAACACCATATATTTT

clone_size: .
j_call: TRBJ2-1
v_call: TRBV28
d_call: TRBD2
cdr3_aa: CASSSPGLRGDEQFF
cdr3_nt: TGTGCCAGCAGTTCCCCGGGACTCCGGGGGGATGAGCAGTTCTTC

clone_size: .
j_call: TRBJ1-5
v_call: TRBV6-5
d_call: .
cdr3_aa: CASSSRLDQPQHF
cdr3_nt: TGTGCCAGCAGTTCCCGCCTCGACCAGCCCCAGCATTTT

clone_size: .
j_call: TRBJ2-6
v_call: TRBV19
d_call: .
cdr3_aa: CASSDRLGSTGANVLTF
cdr3_nt: TGTGCCAGTAGTGATAGACTCGGGAGTACTGGGGCCAACGTCCTGACTTTC

clone_size: .
j_call: TRBJ2-7
v_call: TRBV5-1
d_call: .
cdr3_aa: CASRGSGGRDEQYF
cdr3_nt: TGCGCCAGCAGAGGTTCGGGGGGCCGGGACGAGCAGTACTTC

clone_size: .
j_call: TRBJ2-3
v_call: TRBV7-6
d_call: .
cdr3_aa: CASSLSPIEGHTQYF
cdr3_nt: TGTGCCAGCAGCTTATCACCCATCGAGGGACATACGCAGTATTTT

clone_size: .
j_call: TRBJ2-4
v_call: TRBV28
d_call: .
cdr3_aa: CASRKRTAKNIQYF
cdr3_nt: TGTGCCAGCAGGAAAAGGACAGCCAAAAACATTCAGTACTTC

clone_size: once
j_call: TRBJ1-4
v_call: TRBV28
d_call: TRBD1
cdr3_aa: CASSLQGAANEKLFF
cdr3_nt: TGTGCCAGCAGTCTCCAGGGGGCAGCTAATGAAAAACTGTTTTTT

clone_size: .
j_call: TRBJ1-1
v_call: TRBV28
d_call: .
cdr3_aa: CASSSGTLRGTEAFF
cdr3_nt: TGTGCCAGCAGTTCGGGGACTCTAAGGGGCACTGAAGCTTTCTTT

clone_size: .
j_call: TRBJ1-4
v_call: TRBV6-6
d_call: .
cdr3_aa: CASRLIGAGNEKLFF
cdr3_nt: TGTGCCAGCAGGCTAATAGGGGCTGGAAATGAAAAACTGTTTTTT

clone_size: .
j_call: TRBJ1-1
v_call: TRBV18
d_call: TRBD1
cdr3_aa: CASSPFAGTGGTEAFF
cdr3_nt: TGTGCCAGCTCACCGTTTGCCGGGACAGGGGGCACTGAAGCTTTCTTT

clone_size: .
j_call: TRBJ1-4
v_call: TRBV6-5
d_call: TRBD1
cdr3_aa: CASSYGGTGGEKLFF
cdr3_nt: TGTGCCAGCAGTTACGGCGGGACAGGGGGTGAAAAACTGTTTTTT

clone_size: .
j_call: TRBJ2-7
v_call: TRBV19
d_call: .
cdr3_aa: CASSINRGPYEQYF
cdr3_nt: TGTGCCAGTAGCATCAACCGGGGCCCCTACGAGCAGTACTTC

clone_size: .
j_call: TRBJ2-4
v_call: TRBV28
d_call: .
cdr3_aa: CASSFGGRAKNIQYF
cdr3_nt: TGTGCCAGCAGTTTTGGGGGTAGGGCCAAAAACATTCAGTACTTC

clone_size: .
j_call: TRBJ2-7
v_call: TRBV14
d_call: TRBD2
cdr3_aa: CASSRERGGGYEQYF
cdr3_nt: TGTGCCAGCAGCCGGGAGCGGGGGGGCGGTTACGAGCAGTACTTC

clone_size: .
j_call: TRBJ2-5
v_call: TRBV27
d_call: .
cdr3_aa: CATLGETQYF
cdr3_nt: TGTGCCACCTTGGGTGAGACCCAGTACTTC

clone_size: .
j_call: TRBJ2-7
v_call: TRBV30
d_call: .
cdr3_aa: CAWSLTSGYYEQYF
cdr3_nt: TGTGCCTGGAGTTTAACATCGGGTTACTACGAGCAGTACTTC

clone_size: .
j_call: TRBJ2-3
v_call: TRBV11-3
d_call: TRBD2
cdr3_aa: CASSLGGGLSTDTQYF
cdr3_nt: TGTGCCAGCAGCTTGGGCGGGGGACTTAGCACAGATACGCAGTATTTT

clone_size: .
j_call: TRBJ1-2
v_call: TRBV30
d_call: .
cdr3_aa: CAWSGPRGGNGYTF
cdr3_nt: TGTGCCTGGAGTGGCCCAAGGGGGGGCAATGGCTACACCTTC

clone_size: .
j_call: TRBJ1-5
v_call: TRBV20-1
d_call: TRBD1
cdr3_aa: CSASDADRVVF
cdr3_nt: TGCAGTGCTAGCGATGCGGACAGGGTGGTGTTT

clone_size: .
j_call: TRBJ2-7
v_call: TRBV2
d_call: .
cdr3_aa: CASSGSRGRWEQYF
cdr3_nt: TGTGCCAGCAGTGGTAGCAGGGGTCGGTGGGAGCAGTACTTC

clone_size: few
j_call: TRBJ2-7
v_call: TRBV9
d_call: TRBD2
cdr3_aa: CASSVSGGRDAEQYF
cdr3_nt: TGTGCCAGCAGCGTGTCCGGCGGGAGGGACGCCGAGCAGTACTTC